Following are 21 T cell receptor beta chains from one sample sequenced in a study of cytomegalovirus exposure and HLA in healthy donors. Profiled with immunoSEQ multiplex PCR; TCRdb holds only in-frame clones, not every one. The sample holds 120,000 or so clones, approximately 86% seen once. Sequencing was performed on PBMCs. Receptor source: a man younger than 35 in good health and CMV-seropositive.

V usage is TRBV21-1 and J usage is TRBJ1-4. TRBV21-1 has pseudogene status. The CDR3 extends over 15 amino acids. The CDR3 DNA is TGTGCCAGCAGCGCGCGACTCCCAACTAATGAAAAACTGTTTTTT. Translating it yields CASSARLPTNEKLFF.

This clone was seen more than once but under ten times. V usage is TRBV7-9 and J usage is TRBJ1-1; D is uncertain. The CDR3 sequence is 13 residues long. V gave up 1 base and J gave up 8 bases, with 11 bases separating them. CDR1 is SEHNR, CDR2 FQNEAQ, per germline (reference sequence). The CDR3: CASSLGEHGEAFF. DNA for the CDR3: TGTGCCAGCAGCTTAGGTGAACACGGGGAAGCTTTCTTT.

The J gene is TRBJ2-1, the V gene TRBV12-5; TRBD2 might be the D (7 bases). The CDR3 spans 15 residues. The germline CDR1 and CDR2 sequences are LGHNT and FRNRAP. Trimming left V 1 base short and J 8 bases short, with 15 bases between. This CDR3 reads CASGLARGASHEQFF. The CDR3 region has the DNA TGTGCTAGTGGTTTGGCCCGGGGGGCCTCCCATGAGCAGTTCTTC.

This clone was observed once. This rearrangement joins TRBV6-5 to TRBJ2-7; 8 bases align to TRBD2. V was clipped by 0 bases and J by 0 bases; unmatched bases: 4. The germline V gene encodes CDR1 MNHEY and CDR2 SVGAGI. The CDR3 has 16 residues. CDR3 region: CASSYSERGSSYEQYF. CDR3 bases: TGTGCCAGCAGTTACTCTGAGCGGGGGAGCTCCTACGAGCAGTACTTC.

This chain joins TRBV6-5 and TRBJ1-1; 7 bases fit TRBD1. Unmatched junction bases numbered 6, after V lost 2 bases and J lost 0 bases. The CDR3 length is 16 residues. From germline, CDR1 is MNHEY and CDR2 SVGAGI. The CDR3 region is CASSYSRGAVNTEAFF. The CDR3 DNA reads TGTGCCAGCAGTTACAGCAGGGGGGCGGTGAACACTGAAGCTTTCTTT.

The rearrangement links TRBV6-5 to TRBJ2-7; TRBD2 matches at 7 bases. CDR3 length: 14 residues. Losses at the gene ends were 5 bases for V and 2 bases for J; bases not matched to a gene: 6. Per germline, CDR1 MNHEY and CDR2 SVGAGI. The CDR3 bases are TGTGCCAGCAGTCTCCGGGGGGTAACCTACGAGCAGTACTTC. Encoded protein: CASSLRGVTYEQYF.

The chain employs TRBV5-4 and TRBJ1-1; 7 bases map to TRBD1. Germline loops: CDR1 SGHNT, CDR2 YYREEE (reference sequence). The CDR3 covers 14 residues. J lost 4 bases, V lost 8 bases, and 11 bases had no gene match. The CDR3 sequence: CASSNRGWGTEAFF. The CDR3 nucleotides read TGTGCCAGTTCAAACAGGGGCTGGGGCACTGAAGCTTTCTTT.

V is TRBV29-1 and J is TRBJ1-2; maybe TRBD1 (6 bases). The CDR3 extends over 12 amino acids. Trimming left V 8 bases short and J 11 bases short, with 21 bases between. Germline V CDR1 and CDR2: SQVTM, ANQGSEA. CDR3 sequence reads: CSPVGLTGRYTF. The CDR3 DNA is TGCAGCCCTGTAGGCTTGACAGGACGATACACCTTC.

CDR3 sequence reads: CAWSKFGSEAFF. CDR3 in DNA: TGTGCCTGGAGTAAGTTCGGTTCTGAAGCTTTCTTT. The rearrangement links TRBV30 to TRBJ1-1, with D uncertain. The CDR3 is made up of 12 amino acids. The V end was cut by 2 bases, the J end by 6 bases, with 10 bases between. Germline-derived CDR1 and CDR2 are GTSNPN and SVGIG (reference sequence).

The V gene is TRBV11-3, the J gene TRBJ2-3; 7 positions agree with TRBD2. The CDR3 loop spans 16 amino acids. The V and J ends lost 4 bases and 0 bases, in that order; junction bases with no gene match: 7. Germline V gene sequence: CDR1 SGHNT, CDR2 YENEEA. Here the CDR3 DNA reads TGTGCCAGCAGCTCGACTAGCCTAACTAGCACAGATACGCAGTATTTT. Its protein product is CASSSTSLTSTDTQYF.

The CDR3 sequence: CASSLSGQDGYTF. In nucleotides, the CDR3 is TGTGCCAGCAGCTTATCCGGACAGGATGGCTACACCTTC. The chain links TRBV11-2 to TRBJ1-2; 7 bases are shared with TRBD1. V was clipped by 2 bases and J by 6 bases; unmatched bases: 3. Germline V gene sequence: CDR1 SGHAT, CDR2 FQNNGV. CDR3 size: 13 residues. The whole variable domain, remainder taken from reference TRBV11-2 and TRBJ1-2, is EAGVAQSPRYKIIEKRQSVAFWCNPISGHATLYWYQQILGQGPKLLIQFQNNGVVDDSQLPKDRFSAERLKGVDSTLKIQPAKLEDSAVYLCASSLSGQDGYTFGSGTRLTVV.

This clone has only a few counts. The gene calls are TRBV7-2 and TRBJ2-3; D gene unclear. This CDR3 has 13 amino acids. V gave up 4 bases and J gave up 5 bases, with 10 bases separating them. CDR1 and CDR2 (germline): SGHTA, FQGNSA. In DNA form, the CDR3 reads TGTGCCAGCAGCTCCTCGACTGGAGATACGCAGTATTTT. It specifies CASSSSTGDTQYF. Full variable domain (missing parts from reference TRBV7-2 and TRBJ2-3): GAGVSQSPSNKVTEKGKDVELRCDPISGHTALYWYRQSLGQGLEFLIYFQGNSAPDKSGLPSDRFSAERTGGSVSTLTIQRTQQEDSAVYLCASSSSTGDTQYFGPGTRLTVL.

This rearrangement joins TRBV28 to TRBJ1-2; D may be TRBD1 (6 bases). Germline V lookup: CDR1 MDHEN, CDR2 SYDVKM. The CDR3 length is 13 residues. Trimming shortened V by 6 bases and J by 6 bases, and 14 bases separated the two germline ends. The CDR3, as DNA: TGTGCCAGCAGGCCAGGGACAAAAAATGGCTACACCTTC. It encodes CASRPGTKNGYTF.

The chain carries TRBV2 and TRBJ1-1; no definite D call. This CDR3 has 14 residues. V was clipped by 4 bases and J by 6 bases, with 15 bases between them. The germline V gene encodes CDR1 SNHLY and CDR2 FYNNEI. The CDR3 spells CASSVEGVVSEAFF. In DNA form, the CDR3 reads TGTGCCAGCAGTGTCGAGGGAGTCGTGTCTGAAGCTTTCTTT.

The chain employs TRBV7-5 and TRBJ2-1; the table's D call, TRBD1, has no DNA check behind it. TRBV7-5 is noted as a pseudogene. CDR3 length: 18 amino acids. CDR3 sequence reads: CVRSSRDRERCSYNEQFF. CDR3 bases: TGTGTCAGAAGCTCGAGGGACAGGGAGCGGTGCTCCTACAATGAGCAGTTCTTC.

Written as DNA, the CDR3 is TGCGCCAGCAGCTCGGGGGAGACTGAAGCTTTCTTT. It is translated as CASSSGETEAFF. V and J are TRBV5-1 and TRBJ1-1, with a tentative D call TRBD1 (5 bases). This CDR3 is 12 amino acids long. Trimming took 3 bases from V and 5 from J, leaving 8 bases between them. Germline-derived CDR1 and CDR2 are SGHRS and YFSETQ.

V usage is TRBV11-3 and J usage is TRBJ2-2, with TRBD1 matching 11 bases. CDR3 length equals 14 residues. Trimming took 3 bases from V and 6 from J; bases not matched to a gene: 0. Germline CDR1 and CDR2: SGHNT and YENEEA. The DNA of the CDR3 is TGTGCCAGCAGCTTGGGACAGGGGGCCGGGGAGCTGTTTTTT. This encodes CASSLGQGAGELFF. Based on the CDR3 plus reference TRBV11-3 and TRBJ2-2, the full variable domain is EAGVVQSPRYKIIEKKQPVAFWCNPISGHNTLYWYLQNLGQGPELLIRYENEEAVDDSQLPKDRFSAERLKGVDSTLKIQPAELGDSAVYLCASSLGQGAGELFFGEGSRLTVL.

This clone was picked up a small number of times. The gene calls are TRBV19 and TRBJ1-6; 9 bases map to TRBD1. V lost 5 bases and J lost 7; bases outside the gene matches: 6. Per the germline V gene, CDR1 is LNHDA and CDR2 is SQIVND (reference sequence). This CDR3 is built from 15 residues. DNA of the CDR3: TGTGCCAGTAGTGTCCGACAGGGGGAAAATTCACCCCTCCACTTT. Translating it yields CASSVRQGENSPLHF.

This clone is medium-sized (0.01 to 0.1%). The CDR3 sequence is CASSPMTGVDGQYF. The CDR3 DNA follows: TGTGCCAGCAGTCCGATGACAGGGGTTGACGGGCAGTACTTC. The gene calls are TRBV28 and TRBJ2-7; TRBD1 matches at 8 bases. Germline V gene lookup returns CDR1 MDHEN and CDR2 SYDVKM. This CDR3 is 14 amino acids long. Trimming removed 5 bases from V and 9 bases from J; junction bases left unmatched: 12.

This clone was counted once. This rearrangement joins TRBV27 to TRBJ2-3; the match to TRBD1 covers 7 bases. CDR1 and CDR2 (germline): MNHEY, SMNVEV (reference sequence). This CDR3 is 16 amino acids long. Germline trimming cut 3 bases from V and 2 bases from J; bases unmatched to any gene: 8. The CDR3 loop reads CASSFLLGTVTDTQYF. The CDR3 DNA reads TGTGCCAGCAGTTTCCTCTTAGGGACAGTCACAGATACGCAGTATTTT.

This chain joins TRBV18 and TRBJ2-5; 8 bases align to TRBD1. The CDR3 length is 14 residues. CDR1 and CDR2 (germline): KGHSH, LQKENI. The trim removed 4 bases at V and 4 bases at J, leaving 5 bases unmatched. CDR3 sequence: CASSLQGARETQYF. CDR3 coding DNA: TGTGCCAGCTCACTCCAGGGGGCTAGAGAGACCCAGTACTTC.